This is a list of T cell receptor beta chains from one sample in a study of Graves' ophthalmopathy and Graves' hyperthyroidism. TCRdb processed the multiplex PCR reads anew with MiXCR; each CDR3 protein has one entry. The sample contains about 640,000 distinct CDR3 sequences, 35% to 45% of which appear only once. The source material was peripheral blood. The receptors were gathered from an adult man with Graves' ophthalmopathy. CDR3s include the opening cysteine and the closing phenylalanine or tryptophan. A D gene is named only where the DNA matches it firmly. The listing skips clone size in some rows; elsewhere it reads once, few, many or a size class.

CDR3aa: CASSEAEGGRGDYGYTF; CDR3nt: TGTGCCAGCAGTGAAGCCGAGGGAGGCAGGGGAGATTATGGCTACACCTTC; len: 17; abundance: .; d_gene: .; j_gene: TRBJ1-2; v_gene: TRBV25-1
CDR3aa: CASSLIQDLREQYF; CDR3nt: TGTGCCAGCAGCTTGATTCAGGATCTACGCGAGCAGTACTTC; len: 14; abundance: few; d_gene: .; j_gene: TRBJ2-7; v_gene: TRBV5-6
CDR3aa: CAWTGLETQYF; CDR3nt: TGTGCCTGGACAGGGTTAGAGACCCAGTACTTC; len: 11; abundance: .; d_gene: TRBD1; j_gene: TRBJ2-5; v_gene: TRBV5-4
CDR3aa: CASSPSRETNEKLFF; CDR3nt: TGTGCCAGCAGCCCAAGCCGAGAAACTAATGAAAAACTGTTTTTT; len: 15; abundance: many; d_gene: .; j_gene: TRBJ1-4; v_gene: TRBV7-9
CDR3aa: CASRPDRESNQPQHF; CDR3nt: TGTGCCAGCAGACCGGACAGGGAAAGCAATCAGCCCCAGCATTTT; len: 15; abundance: many; d_gene: TRBD1; j_gene: TRBJ1-5; v_gene: TRBV6-6
CDR3aa: CASSQDQEEKLFF; CDR3nt: TGTGCCAGTAGCCAAGATCAGGAGGAAAAACTGTTTTTT; len: 13; abundance: .; d_gene: .; j_gene: TRBJ1-4; v_gene: TRBV25-1
CDR3aa: CSVRDKGYEQYF; CDR3nt: TGCAGCGTTAGGGACAAAGGGTACGAGCAGTACTTC; len: 12; abundance: many; d_gene: .; j_gene: TRBJ2-7; v_gene: TRBV29-1
CDR3aa: CASSPLTWDNSPLHF; CDR3nt: TGTGCCAGCAGCCCACTAACATGGGATAATTCACCCCTCCACTTT; len: 15; abundance: many; d_gene: .; j_gene: TRBJ1-6; v_gene: TRBV10-3
CDR3aa: CSLKGQLSTEAFF; CDR3nt: TGCAGCTTAAAAGGACAACTTTCCACTGAAGCTTTCTTT; len: 13; abundance: .; d_gene: .; j_gene: TRBJ1-1; v_gene: TRBV29-1
CDR3aa: CASSSSGNPYTEAFF; CDR3nt: TGTGCCAGCAGCTCTTCAGGGAATCCGTACACTGAAGCTTTCTTT; len: 15; abundance: .; d_gene: .; j_gene: TRBJ1-1; v_gene: TRBV9
CDR3aa: CASSVRAGGGNVLTF; CDR3nt: TGTGCCAGCAGCGTCAGGGCGGGTGGAGGCAACGTCCTGACTTTC; len: 15; abundance: .; d_gene: .; j_gene: TRBJ2-6; v_gene: TRBV5-1
CDR3aa: CASSLAGSLRETQYF; CDR3nt: TGCGCCAGCAGCTTGGCTGGCAGTTTGCGAGAGACCCAGTACTTC; len: 15; abundance: few; d_gene: .; j_gene: TRBJ2-5; v_gene: TRBV5-1
CDR3aa: CASNVGWGPVGEAFF; CDR3nt: TGTGCCAGCAACGTAGGATGGGGTCCGGTGGGTGAAGCTTTCTTT; len: 15; abundance: .; d_gene: .; j_gene: TRBJ1-1; v_gene: TRBV19
CDR3aa: CASSIRPYSCEQYF; CDR3nt: TGTGCCAGTAGTATAAGACCCTACTCCTGCGAGCAGTACTTC; len: 14; abundance: .; d_gene: .; j_gene: TRBJ2-7; v_gene: TRBV19
CDR3aa: CASSYTSSGGLDTQYF; CDR3nt: TGTGCCAGCAGTTACACGTCTAGCGGGGGGTTGGATACGCAGTATTTT; len: 16; abundance: .; d_gene: TRBD2; j_gene: TRBJ2-3; v_gene: TRBV12-3/TRBV12-4
CDR3aa: CASSLTGTLNSPLHF; CDR3nt: TGTGCCAGCAGCTTAACGGGGACCCTTAATTCACCCCTCCACTTT; len: 15; abundance: .; d_gene: .; j_gene: TRBJ1-6; v_gene: TRBV7-2
CDR3aa: CASMQDRDYEQYF; CDR3nt: TGTGCCAGCATGCAGGACAGGGATTACGAGCAGTACTTC; len: 13; abundance: many; d_gene: TRBD1; j_gene: TRBJ2-7; v_gene: TRBV2
CDR3aa: CASSSEGAGTDTQYF; CDR3nt: TGTGCCAGCAGCTCGGAGGGGGCAGGTACAGATACGCAGTATTTT; len: 15; abundance: .; d_gene: .; j_gene: TRBJ2-3; v_gene: TRBV11-2
CDR3aa: CASSLRGRPFSYEQYF; CDR3nt: TGTGCCAGCAGCCTTCGAGGGCGACCGTTCTCCTACGAGCAGTACTTC; len: 16; abundance: .; d_gene: .; j_gene: TRBJ2-7; v_gene: TRBV7-8
CDR3aa: CASSPTPGTAYEQYF; CDR3nt: TGTGCCAGCAGTCCAACCCCCGGGACAGCCTACGAGCAGTACTTC; len: 15; abundance: few; d_gene: TRBD1; j_gene: TRBJ2-7; v_gene: TRBV10-3
CDR3aa: CASSTNRDRPSSPSYNEQFF; CDR3nt: TGTGCCAGCAGCACGAACCGGGACAGGCCTTCAAGTCCGTCCTACAATGAGCAGTTCTTC; len: 20; abundance: few; d_gene: TRBD1; j_gene: TRBJ2-1; v_gene: TRBV7-9
CDR3aa: CASSPQGGHTEAFF; CDR3nt: TGTGCCAGCAGCCCCCAGGGAGGCCACACTGAAGCTTTCTTT; len: 14; abundance: .; d_gene: .; j_gene: TRBJ1-1; v_gene: TRBV7-2
CDR3aa: CASKVNGLNTEAFF; CDR3nt: TGTGCCAGCAAAGTTAACGGCTTGAACACTGAAGCTTTCTTT; len: 14; abundance: many; d_gene: .; j_gene: TRBJ1-1; v_gene: TRBV27